A single T cell receptor beta chain is shown here with its context. Its antigen remains unknown. The record originates from a study of cytomegalovirus exposure and HLA in healthy donors. Study results and limitations: Researchers reportedly found TCR beta sequences accurately predicted most subjects' HLA-A and HLA-B alleles. Follow-up analysis later connected one missense variant in DCLRE1C with trimming of TCR beta V- and J-genes.

The CDR3 loop spans 17 amino acids. The germline CDR1 and CDR2 sequences are WSHSY and SAAADI. V trimming: 0 bases; J trimming: 6 bases; junction bases outside the gene matches: 5. Use of 60 Vbeta and 13 Jbeta primers characterized the PCR. Assay used: immunoSEQ multiplex PCR; TCRdb lists only in-frame clones, some missing. This table lists approximately 130,000 clones. This receptor was obtained from a woman aged 60-75 years in good health and CMV-seronegative. Sequencing was carried out using PBMCs. The rearrangement joins TRBV10-2 to TRBJ2-1; 13 nucleotides match TRBD2. The CDR3, as DNA: TGCGCCAGCAGTGAGTCTTTACTAGCGGGGGGGCTCAATGAGCAGTTCTTC. Its protein product is CASSESLLAGGLNEQFF.